A single T cell receptor beta chain is shown here with its context. The repertoire was sequenced with immunoSEQ multiplex PCR; TCRdb's copy has only in-frame clones and lacks some. Of about 79,000 clones in the sample, approximately 85% are singletons; the top ten hold over 3%. This sample was taken from a study of OX40 agonist ivuxolimab in advanced cancers. V lost 2 bases and J 2 bases, leaving 17 bases between the germline ends. The CDR3 is 17 residues long. CDR1 and CDR2 (germline): SGHDN, FVKESK. The specimen comprised CD4+ or CD8+ T cells sorted from blood, sampled in a trial of the OX40 agonist ivuxolimab. The TCR originated in an adult with an advanced solid tumor such as melanoma, head and neck, liver or kidney cancer. J is TRBJ2-3 and V is TRBV14; D is perhaps TRBD2 (5 bases). This chain's CDR3 is CASSQNLASLVTDTQYF. DNA for the CDR3: TGTGCCAGCAGCCAAAATCTAGCCTCTCTCGTCACAGATACGCAGTATTTT.